These 23 T cell receptor beta chains originate from one sample sequenced in a study of blood T cell repertoires in COVID-19. Only in-frame clones appear in the TCRdb table, and some are missing; sequencing was by immunoSEQ multiplex PCR. The sample records under 400,000 clones, roughly 90% being singletons. Sequenced: peripheral blood. Source of these receptors: a man aged 18 to 29 with active or convalescent COVID-19.

The V gene is TRBV7-3, the J gene TRBJ1-6, with D uncertain. Germline lookup yields CDR1 SGHTA and CDR2 FQGTGA. V was pared by 1 base and J by 8 bases, with 12 bases between. The CDR3 covers 15 residues. CDR3 protein: CASSLRPTRDSPLHF. CDR3 in DNA: TGTGCCAGCAGCTTAAGGCCGACTAGAGATTCACCCCTCCACTTT.

The chain combines TRBV19 with TRBJ2-7; 8 nucleotides align to TRBD2. The length of the CDR3 is 14 residues. In germline, CDR1 is LNHDA, CDR2 SQIVND (reference sequence). V trimming: 4 bases; J trimming: 4 bases; junction bases outside the gene matches: 6. CDR3 residues: CASSTTGGGYEQYF. In DNA, the CDR3 is TGTGCCAGTAGTACGACGGGAGGGGGATACGAGCAGTACTTC.

The V call is TRBV6-5, the J call TRBJ2-4; 8 nucleotides line up with TRBD2. V shed 5 bases, J shed 7 bases, and the junction held 10 bases outside the gene matches. In germline, CDR1 is MNHEY, CDR2 SVGAGI. The CDR3 is made up of 15 amino acids. The CDR3 is CASSRAKGGRNIQYF. CDR3 in DNA: TGTGCCAGCAGTAGGGCAAAGGGCGGGAGGAACATTCAGTACTTC.

The V gene is TRBV28, the J gene TRBJ2-5, with D possibly matching TRBD1 (6 bases). The CDR3 covers 14 residues. V lost 6 bases and J lost 4, with 15 bases in between. Germline assignment: CDR1 MDHEN and CDR2 SYDVKM. In DNA, the CDR3 is TGTGCCAGCAGATTACAGGGCACCGGAGAGACCCAGTACTTC. It specifies CASRLQGTGETQYF.

This sequence joins TRBV5-4 and TRBJ1-1; D gene unclear. The CDR3 runs to 12 residues. Trimming removed 5 bases at V and 1 base at J, with 6 bases between. Germline lookup yields CDR1 SGHNT and CDR2 YYREEE (reference sequence). As DNA, the CDR3 is TGTGCCAGCAGTCACGGGAACACTGAAGCTTTCTTT. It specifies CASSHGNTEAFF. Full variable domain (rest looked up from reference TRBV5-4 and TRBJ1-1): ETGVTQSPTHLIKTRGQQVTLRCSSQSGHNTVSWYQQALGQGPQFIFQYYREEENGRGNFPPRFSGLQFPNYSSELNVNALELDDSALYLCASSHGNTEAFFGQGTRLTVV.

V gene TRBV10-2 combines with J gene TRBJ1-5, with 8 positions matching TRBD1. Per germline, CDR1 WSHSY and CDR2 SAAADI. The CDR3 length is 14 residues. The junction had 7 bases not matched to a gene; V was cut back by 6 bases and J by 6 bases. The CDR3 reads CASRDRASGQPQHF. The CDR3 DNA reads TGCGCCAGCAGGGACAGGGCTTCTGGTCAGCCCCAGCATTTT.

V usage is TRBV6-6 and J usage is TRBJ1-1; D is ambiguous. CDR1 and CDR2 from the germline V gene are MNHNY and SVGAGI (reference sequence). The CDR3 runs to 12 residues. Trimming stripped 4 bases from V and 1 base from J, with 4 bases between. In DNA, the CDR3 is TGTGCCAGCAGTTCACAGAACACTGAAGCTTTCTTT. This gives the protein CASSSQNTEAFF.

The chain carries TRBV5-4 and TRBJ1-1, with 10 nucleotides matching TRBD1. The CDR3 consists of 14 residues. Germline-derived CDR1 and CDR2 are SGHNT and YYREEE (reference sequence). J lost 4 bases, V lost 4 bases, and 4 bases had no gene match. In nucleotides, the CDR3 is TGTGCCAGCAGCCGGGACAGGGGCCCCACTGAAGCTTTCTTT. Its translation: CASSRDRGPTEAFF.

Ten or more counts support this clone. The chain joins TRBV6-5 to TRBJ1-6; possible D gene TRBD1, 5 bases. Trimming removed 2 bases at V and 5 bases at J, with 7 bases between. Germline V gives CDR1 MNHEY, CDR2 SVGAGI. The CDR3 is 14 residues long. The CDR3 here is CASSYETDNSPLHF. CDR3 in DNA: TGTGCCAGCAGTTACGAGACAGATAATTCACCCCTCCACTTT.

The genes are TRBV9 and TRBJ2-7; D call uncertain. Per germline, CDR1 SGDLS and CDR2 YYNGEE. CDR3 size: 13 residues. Trimming took 0 bases from V and 3 from J, leaving 7 bases between them. CDR3 region: CASSVGQFYEQYF. In DNA, the CDR3 is TGTGCCAGCAGCGTAGGGCAGTTCTACGAGCAGTACTTC. Drawing the rest from reference TRBV9 and TRBJ2-7, the complete variable domain is DSGVTQTPKHLITATGQRVTLRCSPRSGDLSVYWYQQSLDQGLQFLIQYYNGEERAKGNILERFSAQQFPDLHSELNLSSLELGDSALYFCASSVGQFYEQYFGPGTRLTVT.

The chain links TRBV19 to TRBJ2-6; TRBD1 might be the D (6 bases). V lost 6 bases and J lost 9, with 30 bases in between. The germline V gene has CDR1 LNHDA and CDR2 SQIVND (reference sequence). CDR3 length equals 19 residues. The CDR3 loop reads CASSPGRGWYLSMGNVLTF. CDR3 in DNA: TGTGCCAGTAGCCCGGGCAGGGGCTGGTATCTTTCGATGGGCAACGTCCTGACTTTC.

The CDR3 loop is CASSLWQGGRANTGELFF. CDR3 DNA sequence: TGTGCCAGCAGTTTGTGGCAGGGTGGCAGAGCGAACACCGGGGAGCTGTTTTTT. This chain uses TRBV27 with TRBJ2-2; D is possibly TRBD1 (5 bases). V lost 3 bases and J lost 0, with 17 bases in between. CDR1 and CDR2 (germline): MNHEY, SMNVEV (reference sequence). CDR3 length: 18 amino acids.

The chain carries TRBV13 and TRBJ2-7, with 16 bases lining up with TRBD2. The J segment lost 2 bases and the V segment lost 3 bases, leaving 7 bases of the junction unmatched. Germline CDR1 reads PRHDT; CDR2 reads FYEKMQ (reference sequence). CDR3 size: 18 residues. This chain's CDR3 is CASSFFLGTSGGAYEQYF. DNA for the CDR3: TGTGCCAGCAGCTTTTTCCTAGGGACTAGCGGGGGGGCCTACGAGCAGTACTTC.

The chain links TRBV11-2 to TRBJ2-1, with 15 bases that match TRBD2. The CDR3 sequence is 20 residues long. V trimming: 0 bases; J trimming: 1 base; junction bases outside the gene matches: 7. Germline-derived CDR1 and CDR2 are SGHAT and FQNNGV. CDR3 in DNA: TGTGCCAGCAGCTTAGATCGAAGGACTAGCGGGAGGGCTTCCTACAATGAGCAGTTCTTC. Its translation: CASSLDRRTSGRASYNEQFF.

The rearrangement links TRBV27 to TRBJ1-2; D not resolved. There are 13 residues in the CDR3. Trimming cost V 4 bases and J 5 bases, with 11 bases left between them. Per germline, CDR1 MNHEY and CDR2 SMNVEV (reference sequence). The chain's CDR3 is CASSSVKSYGYTF. The CDR3 nucleotides are TGTGCCAGCAGTTCCGTAAAATCTTATGGCTACACCTTC.

The chain carries TRBV12-3 or TRBV12-4 and TRBJ2-1; D is perhaps TRBD1 (5 bases). The CDR3 has 12 residues. V was trimmed by 7 bases and J by 5 bases, leaving 9 bases between them. CDR3 nucleotide sequence: TGTGCCAGCACAGGGTTAAACAATGAGCAGTTCTTC. This gives the protein CASTGLNNEQFF.

The chain couples TRBV18 to TRBJ2-7; tentatively, D is TRBD2 (6 bases). The CDR3 runs to 15 residues. Trimming shortened V by 3 bases and J by 5 bases, and 17 bases separated the two germline ends. In germline, CDR1 is KGHSH, CDR2 LQKENI. The CDR3 bases are TGTGCCAGCTCACCCCGTCGATCAGGGAGGAACGAGCAGTACTTC. Translated, it gives CASSPRRSGRNEQYF.

This clone was seen only a few times. The rearrangement joins TRBV2 to TRBJ2-3, with TRBD1 matching 7 bases. The germline gives CDR1 SNHLY, CDR2 FYNNEI. This CDR3 region has 15 residues. V was pared by 6 bases and J by 1 base, with 7 bases of the junction left unmatched. CDR3 sequence (DNA): TGTGCCAGCAGCCGGCCCCAGGGGGGCACAGATACGCAGTATTTT. It is translated as CASSRPQGGTDTQYF.

This chain joins TRBV28 and TRBJ2-1, with D tentatively TRBD2 (6 bases). Trimming left V 6 bases short and J 0 bases short, with 27 bases between. Per the germline V gene, CDR1 is MDHEN and CDR2 is SYDVKM. The CDR3 extends over 20 amino acids. The CDR3 DNA reads as TGTGCCAGCAGCTCACTTCTAGCGATACCCAACTTAAGCTCCTACAATGAGCAGTTCTTC. Amino acids: CASSSLLAIPNLSSYNEQFF.

The chain is built from TRBV6-6 and TRBJ1-2; D might be TRBD1 (6 bases). The CDR3 runs 14 residues. Germline values: CDR1 MNHNY, CDR2 SVGAGI (reference sequence). V was trimmed by 2 bases and J by 0 bases, leaving 7 bases between them. CDR3 residues: CASSYGGSNYGYTF. CDR3 DNA: TGTGCCAGCAGTTACGGGGGCTCTAACTATGGCTACACCTTC.

V is TRBV20-1 and J is TRBJ2-5; D is possibly TRBD2 (5 bases). Germline V CDR1 and CDR2: DFQATT, SNEGSKA (reference sequence). V lost 3 bases and J 5 bases, leaving 10 bases between the germline ends. The CDR3 spans 12 residues. The CDR3 loop is CSASGGWETQYF. The CDR3 nucleotides read TGCAGTGCTAGTGGCGGGTGGGAGACCCAGTACTTC.

For the CDR3, the DNA is TGTGCCAGCAGCTTAGACCTCCAGGGGCTGGGGGGCTACACCTTC. It is translated as CASSLDLQGLGGYTF. J is TRBJ1-2 and V is TRBV7-6; possible D gene TRBD1, 6 bases. The CDR3 is made up of 15 amino acids. Between the trimmed V and J ends, which lost 1 base and 8 bases, there was a span of 17 bases. Germline V CDR1 and CDR2: SGHVS, FNYEAQ.

This chain joins TRBV7-9 and TRBJ1-5; TRBD1 might be the D (5 bases). Germline CDR1 and CDR2: SEHNR and FQNEAQ (reference sequence). Trimming removed 1 base from V and 4 bases from J, with 11 bases in between. The CDR3 covers 15 residues. For the CDR3, the DNA is TGTGCCAGCAGCTTAGTTTCGGCAGGGAATCAGCCCCAGCATTTT. Residues: CASSLVSAGNQPQHF.